This paragraph covers one T cell receptor beta chain sequence. These data are taken from a study of blood T cells in healthy people across ages. About the research overall: Template switching retrieved approximately one barcoded beta molecule for each two T cells.

The CDR3 is made up of 15 amino acids. V lost 0 bases and J 5 bases, leaving 14 bases between the germline ends. Germline assignment: CDR1 LGHNA and CDR2 YSLEER. A sample-barcoded 5' primer and a J-beta primer mix were used in a second PCR of roughly 7 to 11 cycles. Samples each returned at least 2.5 million CDR3-containing paired-end reads. TCRdb reprocessed the 5' RACE reads via MiXCR and lists one record per CDR3 protein. Of roughly 700,000 distinct CDR3 sequences listed, approximately 25% are singletons. The sample was also linked to a second study, of T cells of mothers and their children. That work contributes: Reads recorded for TCR beta CDR3 numbered over 9.5 million per mother and roughly 3 million per child.

The chain is built from TRBV4-3 and TRBJ2-7, with D possibly matching TRBD2 (5 bases). This clonotype was sampled from a boy younger than 18 in good health. Sequencing was performed on blood. As DNA, the CDR3 is TGCGCCAGCAGCCAAGATCAACGAGGGTCCCACGAGCAGTACTTC. Translating gives CASSQDQRGSHEQYF.